The clone carrying this T cell receptor (beta chain) was seen ten or more times. Its specificity is unknown. Per germline, CDR1 GTSNPN and CDR2 SVGIG (reference sequence). V dropped 8 bases and J dropped 4 bases, with 11 bases sitting between them. The CDR3 is 11 residues long. The data were obtained in a study of T cells in Graves' hyperthyroidism and ophthalmopathy. As for the study in general: Peripheral blood sampling occurred at initial diagnosis, before any treatment.

Study outcomes and limitations: Onset of ophthalmopathy came a median roughly 6.9 months after the model predicted it.

A patient was excluded if there was uncontrolled infection, other autoimmune disease, pregnancy or lactation. Thyroid ultrasound, orbital computed tomography, clinical symptoms, and serum thyroxine and TRAb underpinned diagnoses. Researchers amplified the TCR beta CDR3 regions from RNA transcripts. TCR CDR3 underwent first-round RT-PCR with the HTBI primer set. TCRdb used MiXCR to reprocess the multiplex PCR reads, holding one entry per CDR3 protein. In the table there are fewer than 850,000 distinct CDR3 sequences, 15% to 20% of which are singletons. The V call is TRBV30, the J call TRBJ1-1; weak D call: TRBD1 (5 bases). The sequencing sample was made of blood. The sequence derives from a man aged 45-65 years with Graves' hyperthyroidism. CDR3 nucleotide sequence: TGTGCCGGGGCAGGAGGCACTGAAGCTTTCTTT. Encoded protein: CAGAGGTEAFF.